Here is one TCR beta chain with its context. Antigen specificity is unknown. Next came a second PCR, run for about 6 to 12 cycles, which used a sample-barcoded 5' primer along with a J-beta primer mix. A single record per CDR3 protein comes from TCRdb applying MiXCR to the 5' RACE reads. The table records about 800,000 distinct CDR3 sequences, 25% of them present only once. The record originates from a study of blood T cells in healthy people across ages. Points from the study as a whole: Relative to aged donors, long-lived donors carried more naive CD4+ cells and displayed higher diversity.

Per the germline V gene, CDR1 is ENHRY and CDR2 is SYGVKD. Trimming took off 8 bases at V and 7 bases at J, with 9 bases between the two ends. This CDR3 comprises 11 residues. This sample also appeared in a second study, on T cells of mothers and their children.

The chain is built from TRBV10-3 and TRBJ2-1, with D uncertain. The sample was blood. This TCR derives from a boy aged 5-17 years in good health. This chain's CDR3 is CAIGMGNEQFF. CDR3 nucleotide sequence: TGTGCCATCGGCATGGGGAATGAGCAGTTCTTC.